The 29 T cell receptor beta chains listed next were all sequenced from one sample in a study of siplizumab effects on memory and regulatory T cells. Assay used: immunoSEQ multiplex PCR; TCRdb lists only in-frame clones, some missing. The sample shows 50,000 or so clones, approximately 95% of them seen only once. Sequences were obtained from CD8+ T cells sorted from blood. All receptors derive from a human donor in good health.

V usage is TRBV9 and J usage is TRBJ2-5; 8 positions match TRBD1. The V segment lost 4 bases and the J segment 2 bases; nucleotides outside the gene matches: 10. Per germline, CDR1 SGDLS and CDR2 YYNGEE. The CDR3 has 16 amino acids. The CDR3: CASSPRQGAPQETQYF. CDR3 nucleotide sequence: TGTGCCAGCAGCCCCAGGCAGGGGGCTCCACAAGAGACCCAGTACTTC.

This chain links TRBV27 with TRBJ1-1, with TRBD1 matching over 9 bases. With 6 bases clipped from V and 10 bases from J, the junction kept 9 bases outside the gene matches. CDR3 length: 13 residues. The V gene's germline CDR1 is MNHEY and CDR2 SMNVEV (reference sequence). The chain's CDR3 is CASSSPGQGTAFF. The CDR3 nucleotides are TGTGCCAGCAGCTCCCCGGGACAGGGTACAGCTTTCTTT.

The V gene is TRBV15, the J gene TRBJ2-7; 10 nucleotides match TRBD2. There are 15 residues in the CDR3. The trim removed 0 bases at V and 4 bases at J, leaving 3 bases unmatched. Looked up from germline, CDR1 is LNHNV and CDR2 is YYDKDF (reference sequence). CDR3 nucleotide sequence: TGTGCCACCAGCAGAGATTCTAGCGGGAGTTACGAGCAGTACTTC. Its translation is CATSRDSSGSYEQYF. The full variable domain, with the rest looked up from reference TRBV15 and TRBJ2-7, is DAMVIQNPRYQVTQFGKPVTLSCSQTLNHNVMYWYQQKSSQAPKLLFHYYDKDFNNEADTPDNFQSRRPNTSFCFLDIRSPGLGDTAMYLCATSRDSSGSYEQYFGPGTRLTVT.

The gene calls are TRBV13 and TRBJ2-7; perhaps TRBD1 as D (6 bases). The CDR3 extends over 11 amino acids. Between the trimmed V and J ends, which lost 3 bases and 7 bases, there was a span of 7 bases. Per germline, CDR1 PRHDT and CDR2 FYEKMQ (reference sequence). The CDR3 DNA reads TGTGCCAGCAGCTTGAGGGGGGAGCAGTACTTC. It translates to CASSLRGEQYF.

This chain links TRBV14 with TRBJ2-7; D gene ambiguous. Germline V gives CDR1 SGHDN, CDR2 FVKESK. The CDR3 runs to 12 residues. V was clipped by 4 bases and J by 4 bases, with 8 bases between them. CDR3 in DNA: TGTGCCAGCAGCCCAAACTTTTACGAGCAGTACTTC. Translated: CASSPNFYEQYF.

The V call is TRBV11-2, the J call TRBJ2-7; D unresolved. CDR1 and CDR2 (germline): SGHAT, FQNNGV. V dropped 6 bases and J dropped 2 bases, with 5 bases sitting between them. The CDR3 runs to 11 residues. The CDR3 DNA reads as TGTGCCAGCAGGGGGACCTACGAGCAGTACTTC. Its translation: CASRGTYEQYF.

The chain recombines TRBV11-3 with TRBJ2-5; possibly TRBD1 for D (6 bases). The V end lost 5 bases, the J end lost 2 bases, and 15 bases lay between the germline ends. From germline, CDR1 is SGHNT and CDR2 YENEEA. This CDR3 spans 15 amino acids. The CDR3: CASSPLLRGQETQYF. In DNA, the CDR3 is TGTGCCAGCAGCCCCCTTTTGAGGGGGCAAGAGACCCAGTACTTC.

The chain is built from TRBV28 and TRBJ1-2, with D unclear. Per germline, CDR1 MDHEN and CDR2 SYDVKM. The length of the CDR3 is 13 residues. Trimming removed 5 bases at V and 8 bases at J, with 15 bases between. CDR3 in amino acids: CASSPPSFGGYTF. Here the CDR3 DNA reads TGTGCCAGCAGTCCCCCATCCTTCGGGGGCTACACCTTC.

This sequence joins TRBV9 and TRBJ2-7; D tentatively reads TRBD1 or TRBD2 (6 bases each). CDR1 and CDR2 (germline): SGDLS, YYNGEE. The V end lost 4 bases, the J end lost 8 bases, and 13 bases lay between the germline ends. This CDR3 has 12 residues. The CDR3 DNA reads TGTGCCAGCAGCCCTAGGGGGGAAAAGCAGTACTTC. This gives the protein CASSPRGEKQYF. Full variable domain (remainder filled in from reference TRBV9 and TRBJ2-7): DSGVTQTPKHLITATGQRVTLRCSPRSGDLSVYWYQQSLDQGLQFLIQYYNGEERAKGNILERFSAQQFPDLHSELNLSSLELGDSALYFCASSPRGEKQYFGPGTRLTVT.

The rearrangement uses TRBV5-4 and TRBJ2-7, with TRBD1 matching over 7 bases. The trim removed 0 bases at V and 0 bases at J, leaving 9 bases unmatched. This CDR3 is 17 amino acids long. CDR1 is SGHNT and CDR2 is YYREEE in the germline V gene (reference sequence). This CDR3 is CASSLGAGTETSYEQYF. The CDR3 DNA is TGTGCCAGCAGCTTGGGGGCCGGGACAGAAACCTCCTACGAGCAGTACTTC. Drawing the rest from reference TRBV5-4 and TRBJ2-7, the complete variable domain is ETGVTQSPTHLIKTRGQQVTLRCSSQSGHNTVSWYQQALGQGPQFIFQYYREEENGRGNFPPRFSGLQFPNYSSELNVNALELDDSALYLCASSLGAGTETSYEQYFGPGTRLTVT.

The chain carries TRBV9 and TRBJ2-5; D call uncertain. Trimming took off 5 bases at V and 2 bases at J, with 16 bases between the two ends. The CDR3 runs 15 residues. From germline, CDR1 is SGDLS and CDR2 YYNGEE. In nucleotides, the CDR3 is TGTGCCAGCAGTTACGCAGGCCGGGCACAAGAGACCCAGTACTTC. Amino acids: CASSYAGRAQETQYF.

The table lists this clone with a count of one. The rearrangement joins TRBV9 to TRBJ2-1; no reliable D call. Germline values: CDR1 SGDLS, CDR2 YYNGEE. V lost 4 bases to trimming and J lost 7 bases, with 15 bases between them. This CDR3 region has 14 residues. CDR3 sequence (DNA): TGTGCCAGCAGCCCGAGCGTTAAGACGAATGAGCAGTTCTTC. It is translated as CASSPSVKTNEQFF.

The chain joins TRBV2 to TRBJ1-1; TRBD1 is a possible D gene (5 bases). This CDR3 contains 13 residues. The V end lost 7 bases, the J end lost 4 bases, and 13 bases lay between the germline ends. Looked up from germline, CDR1 is SNHLY and CDR2 is FYNNEI. The CDR3 nucleotides read TGTGCCAGCAAAGGACCTGGGGGCACTGAAGCTTTCTTT. Protein product: CASKGPGGTEAFF. The full variable domain, its missing parts supplied by reference TRBV2 and TRBJ1-1, is EPEVTQTPSHQVTQMGQEVILRCVPISNHLYFYWYRQILGQKVEFLVSFYNNEISEKSEIFDDQFSVERPDGSNFTLKIRSTKLEDSAMYFCASKGPGGTEAFFGQGTRLTVV.

The rearrangement uses TRBV4-1 and TRBJ2-5, with 8 nucleotides matching TRBD2. This CDR3 is built from 16 residues. Trimming took 2 bases from V and 5 from J; bases not matched to a gene: 10. CDR1 and CDR2 from the germline V gene are MGHRA and YSYEKL. CDR3 coding DNA: TGCGCCAGCAGCCAACGCTCGGGAGGGCCCGGGGAGACCCAGTACTTC. Protein product: CASSQRSGGPGETQYF.

The rearrangement links TRBV4-2 to TRBJ2-6; D is perhaps TRBD1 (5 bases). This CDR3 has 16 residues. CDR1 and CDR2 (germline): LGHNA, YNFKEQ. Trimming stripped 3 bases from V and 0 bases from J, with 9 bases between. CDR3 amino acids: CASSHSTGSGANVLTF. The CDR3 DNA sequence: TGTGCCAGCAGCCACTCCACAGGCTCTGGGGCCAACGTCCTGACTTTC.

The V and J genes are TRBV5-6 and TRBJ1-4; a weak D match, TRBD1 (5 bases). In germline, CDR1 is SGHDT, CDR2 YYEEEE. The CDR3 is made up of 17 amino acids. Trimming shortened V by 1 base and J by 3 bases, and 16 bases separated the two germline ends. This CDR3 reads CASSLKNQGSANEKLFF. CDR3 DNA: TGTGCCAGCAGCTTGAAAAACCAGGGAAGCGCTAATGAAAAACTGTTTTTT.

The V call is TRBV7-8, the J call TRBJ2-7; 9 nucleotides match TRBD2. Trimming at V came to 6 bases and at J to 0 bases, leaving 6 bases not matched to a gene. Germline V gene data show CDR1 as SGHVS and CDR2 as FQNEAQ. The CDR3 has 15 amino acids. The CDR3 nucleotides are TGTGCCAGCAGGTCGACTAGCGGAAGCTCCTACGAGCAGTACTTC. Amino acid sequence: CASRSTSGSSYEQYF.

This sequence joins TRBV5-6 and TRBJ1-1; unclear D gene. The CDR3 extends over 15 amino acids. Trimming removed 4 bases at V and 0 bases at J, with 13 bases between. Per germline, CDR1 SGHDT and CDR2 YYEEEE. The chain's CDR3 is CASSLLGDLNTEAFF. The CDR3 DNA sequence: TGTGCCAGCAGCCTGCTCGGAGACCTGAACACTGAAGCTTTCTTT.

The chain recombines TRBV7-6 with TRBJ2-7; D may match TRBD1 or TRBD2 (7 bases each). The V gene's germline CDR1 is SGHVS and CDR2 FNYEAQ. The CDR3 extends over 15 amino acids. Trimming stripped 2 bases from V and 4 bases from J, with 15 bases between. DNA of the CDR3: TGTGCCAGCAGCTTAAAGCGGGACAGTCAGTACGAGCAGTACTTC. Protein sequence: CASSLKRDSQYEQYF.

The chain uses TRBV7-9 and TRBJ2-2; no firm D call. Trimming removed 0 bases at V and 4 bases at J, with 9 bases between. The CDR3 covers 15 residues. Germline CDR1 SEHNR, CDR2 FQNEAQ (reference sequence). The CDR3 loop reads CASSLAQLATGELFF. The CDR3 DNA is TGTGCCAGCAGCTTAGCGCAATTAGCCACCGGGGAGCTGTTTTTT.

This sequence joins TRBV7-9 and TRBJ2-5, with D maybe TRBD2 (5 bases). CDR3 length equals 13 residues. Between the trimmed V and J ends, which lost 5 bases and 3 bases, there was a span of 10 bases. CDR1 and CDR2 (germline): SEHNR, FQNEAQ (reference sequence). The CDR3 nucleotides read TGTGCCAGCAGCCCAGACTATGAAGAGACCCAGTACTTC. This sequence encodes CASSPDYEETQYF.

This sequence joins TRBV19 and TRBJ2-7, with TRBD2 matching 13 bases. The CDR3 extends over 17 amino acids. Per germline, CDR1 LNHDA and CDR2 SQIVND (reference sequence). Germline trimming cut 6 bases from V and 5 bases from J; bases unmatched to any gene: 13. CDR3 bases: TGTGCCAGTAGCTTGGGAAGCCCCGGGACTAGCGGGAACGAGCAGTACTTC. This sequence encodes CASSLGSPGTSGNEQYF.

The V and J genes are TRBV7-3 and TRBJ2-1; D may match TRBD1 or TRBD2 (5 bases each). V was cut by 5 bases and J by 11 bases, with 19 bases left in between. Per the germline V gene, CDR1 is SGHTA and CDR2 is FQGTGA. The CDR3 runs 14 residues. CDR3 loop: CASSPGSEGQKQFF. Written as DNA, the CDR3 is TGTGCCAGCAGCCCCGGGTCCGAGGGGCAGAAGCAGTTCTTC.

The chain uses TRBV28 and TRBJ2-4; 10 nucleotides agree with TRBD2. Trimming took 7 bases from V and 1 from J; bases not matched to a gene: 13. CDR1 and CDR2 (germline): MDHEN, SYDVKM. The CDR3 loop spans 18 amino acids. CDR3: CASTLGTSELKAKNIQYF. The DNA for the CDR3 is TGTGCCAGCACCCTAGGGACTAGCGAACTCAAGGCCAAAAACATTCAGTACTTC.

This clone was recorded once. The J gene is TRBJ2-5, the V gene TRBV6-5; 11 nucleotides align to TRBD1. The CDR3 has 14 residues. With 2 bases clipped from V and 5 bases from J, the junction kept 1 base outside the gene matches. Germline CDR1 is MNHEY and CDR2 is SVGAGI. CDR3 DNA sequence: TGTGCCAGCAGTTACAGGGACAGGGGGGAGACCCAGTACTTC. Translating it yields CASSYRDRGETQYF.

The chain is built from TRBV30 and TRBJ2-7; D ambiguous. The CDR3 is 12 residues long. CDR1 GTSNPN and CDR2 SVGIG come from the germline V gene (reference sequence). The V end lost 0 bases, the J end lost 5 bases, and 8 bases lay between the germline ends. The CDR3 DNA reads as TGTGCCTGGAGTGTGCAGTTCGACGAGCAGTACTTC. Translated: CAWSVQFDEQYF.

The genes are TRBV13 and TRBJ2-7; 10 positions agree with TRBD2. Germline V gives CDR1 PRHDT, CDR2 FYEKMQ (reference sequence). The length of the CDR3 is 16 residues. Trimming took 1 base from V and 2 from J; bases not matched to a gene: 5. The CDR3 here is CASSLALAGDTYEQYF. For the CDR3, the DNA is TGTGCCAGCAGCTTAGCCCTAGCGGGAGATACCTACGAGCAGTACTTC.

The V gene is TRBV5-1, the J gene TRBJ2-7; D gene unclear. Germline CDR1 reads SGHRS; CDR2 reads YFSETQ. The CDR3 loop spans 14 amino acids. The V gene lost 1 base and the J gene lost 2 bases, with 10 bases spanning the gap. In nucleotides, the CDR3 is TGCGCCAGCAGCTTGATGCCCCAGGCCTACGAGCAGTACTTC. Translated, it gives CASSLMPQAYEQYF.

This chain connects TRBV5-5 to TRBJ2-2; 11 positions match TRBD2. The germline V gene encodes CDR1 SGHKS and CDR2 YYEKEE (reference sequence). The trim removed 6 bases at V and 6 bases at J, leaving 10 bases unmatched. This CDR3 has 16 residues. Here the CDR3 DNA reads TGTGCCAGCACCCCGTTAATAGCGGGAGGGCCCGGGGAGCTGTTTTTT. Its protein is CASTPLIAGGPGELFF.